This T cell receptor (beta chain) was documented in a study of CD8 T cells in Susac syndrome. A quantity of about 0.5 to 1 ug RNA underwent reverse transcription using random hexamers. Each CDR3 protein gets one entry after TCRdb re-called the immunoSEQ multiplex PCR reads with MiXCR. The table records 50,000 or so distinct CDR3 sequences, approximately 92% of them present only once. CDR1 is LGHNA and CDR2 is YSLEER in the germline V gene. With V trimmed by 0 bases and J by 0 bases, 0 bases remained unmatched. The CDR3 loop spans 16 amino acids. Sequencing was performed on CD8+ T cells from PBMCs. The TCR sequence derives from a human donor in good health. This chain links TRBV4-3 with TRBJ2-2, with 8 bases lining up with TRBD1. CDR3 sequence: CASSQEDRANTGELFF. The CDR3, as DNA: TGCGCCAGCAGCCAAGAGGACAGGGCGAACACCGGGGAGCTGTTTTTT.